This T cell receptor beta chain was identified in a study of cytomegalovirus exposure and HLA in healthy donors. Study-wide points: The study recorded 164 TCR beta chains that were cytomegalovirus-associated. In vitro work confirmed that a few CMV-associated chains recognize CMV antigens.

Measured with immunoSEQ multiplex PCR; TCRdb has only the in-frame clones, and not every one. The table lists some 150,000 clones, approximately 88% of them singletons. The donors formed part of the approximately 130-subject validation cohort, distinct from the roughly 700-subject first cohort. CDR1 and CDR2 (germline): MNHEY, SVGAGI. The ends were cut back, 0 bases at V and 6 bases at J, with 8 bases in the middle. This CDR3 is built from 13 residues. Turning to this clone: The target antigen is unknown.

This chain joins TRBV6-5 and TRBJ1-2; unclear D gene. Sequencing was performed on PBMCs. This clonotype was obtained from a man between 18 and 29 years old in good health and CMV-seropositive. CDR3: CASSYSRVNGYTF. CDR3 DNA sequence: TGTGCCAGCAGTTACTCGAGAGTGAATGGCTACACCTTC.